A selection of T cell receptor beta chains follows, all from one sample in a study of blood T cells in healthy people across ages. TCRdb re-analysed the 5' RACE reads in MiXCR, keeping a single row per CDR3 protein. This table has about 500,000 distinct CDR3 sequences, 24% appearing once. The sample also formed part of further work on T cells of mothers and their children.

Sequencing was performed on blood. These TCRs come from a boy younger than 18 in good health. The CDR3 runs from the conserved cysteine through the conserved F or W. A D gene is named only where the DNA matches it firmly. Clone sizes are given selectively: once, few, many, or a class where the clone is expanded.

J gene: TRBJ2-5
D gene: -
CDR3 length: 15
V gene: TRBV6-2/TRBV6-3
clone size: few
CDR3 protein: CASSYLVAGAETQYF
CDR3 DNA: TGTGCCAGCAGTTACTTAGTTGCAGGGGCGGAGACCCAGTACTTC

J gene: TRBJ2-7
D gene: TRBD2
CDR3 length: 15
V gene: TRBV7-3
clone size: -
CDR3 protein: CVSGQLAGGIYEQYF
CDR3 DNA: TGTGTCAGCGGCCAACTAGCGGGGGGCATCTACGAGCAGTACTTC

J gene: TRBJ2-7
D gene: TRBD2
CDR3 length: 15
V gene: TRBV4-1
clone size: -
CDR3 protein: CASSQALAGWYEQYF
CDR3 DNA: TGCGCCAGCAGCCAAGCACTAGCGGGTTGGTACGAGCAGTACTTC

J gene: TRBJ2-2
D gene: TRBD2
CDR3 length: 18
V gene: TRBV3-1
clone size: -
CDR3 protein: CASSQGWPSGMDTGELFF
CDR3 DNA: TGTGCCAGCAGCCAAGGGTGGCCTAGCGGGATGGACACCGGGGAGCTGTTTTTT

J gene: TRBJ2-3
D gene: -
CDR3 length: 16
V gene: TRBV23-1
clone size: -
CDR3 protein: CASSQYEGGSTDTQYF
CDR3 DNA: TGCGCCAGCAGTCAATATGAGGGAGGAAGCACAGATACGCAGTATTTT

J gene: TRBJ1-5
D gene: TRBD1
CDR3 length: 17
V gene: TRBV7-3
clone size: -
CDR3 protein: CASSLKGGQGRNQPQHF
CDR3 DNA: TGTGCCAGCAGCTTAAAAGGCGGACAGGGACGCAATCAGCCCCAGCATTTT

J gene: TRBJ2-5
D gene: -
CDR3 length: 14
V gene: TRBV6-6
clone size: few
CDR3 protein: CASSTHGGRETQYF
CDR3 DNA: TGTGCCAGCAGCACCCACGGGGGCCGAGAGACCCAGTACTTC

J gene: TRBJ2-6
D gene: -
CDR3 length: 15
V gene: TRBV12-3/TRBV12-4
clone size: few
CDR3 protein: CASRELGSEANVLTF
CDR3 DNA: TGTGCCAGCAGAGAGCTGGGCTCTGAGGCCAACGTCCTGACTTTC

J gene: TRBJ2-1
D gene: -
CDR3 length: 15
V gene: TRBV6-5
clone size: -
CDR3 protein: CASRVTLDGYNEQFF
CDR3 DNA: TGTGCCAGCAGGGTGACCTTGGACGGATACAATGAGCAGTTCTTC

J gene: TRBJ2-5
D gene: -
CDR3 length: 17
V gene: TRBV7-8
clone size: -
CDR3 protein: CASILRRGAYKQETQYF
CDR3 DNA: TGTGCCAGCATCCTGAGGCGGGGAGCCTACAAACAAGAGACCCAGTACTTC

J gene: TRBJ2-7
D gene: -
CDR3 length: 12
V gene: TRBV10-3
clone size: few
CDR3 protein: CAIGWRDYEQYF
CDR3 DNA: TGTGCCATCGGTTGGCGGGACTACGAGCAGTACTTC

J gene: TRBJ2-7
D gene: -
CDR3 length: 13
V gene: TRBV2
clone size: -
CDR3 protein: CASEGNRPYEQYF
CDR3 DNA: TGTGCCAGCGAAGGAAACAGACCCTACGAGCAGTACTTC

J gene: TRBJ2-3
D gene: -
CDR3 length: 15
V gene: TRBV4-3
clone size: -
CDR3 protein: CASSQEESGTDTQYF
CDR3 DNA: TGCGCCAGCAGCCAAGAGGAGAGTGGCACAGATACGCAGTATTTT

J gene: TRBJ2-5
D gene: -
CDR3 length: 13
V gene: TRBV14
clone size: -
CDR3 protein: CASSQEVGATQYF
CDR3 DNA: TGTGCCAGCAGCCAAGAAGTGGGGGCGACCCAGTACTTC

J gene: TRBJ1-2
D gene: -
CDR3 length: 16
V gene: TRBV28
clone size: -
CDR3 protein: CASSLYRGKGNDGYTF
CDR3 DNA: TGTGCCAGCAGTTTATACAGAGGGAAGGGTAATGATGGCTACACCTTC

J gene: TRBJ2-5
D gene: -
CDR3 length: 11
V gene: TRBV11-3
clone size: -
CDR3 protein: CASSSADEQLF
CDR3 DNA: TGTGCCAGCAGCTCCGCAGATGAGCAGCTCTTC

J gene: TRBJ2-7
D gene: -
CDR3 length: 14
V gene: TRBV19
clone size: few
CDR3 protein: CATKVAGPPYEQHF
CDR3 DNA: TGTGCCACCAAGGTGGCGGGGCCCCCCTACGAGCAGCACTTC

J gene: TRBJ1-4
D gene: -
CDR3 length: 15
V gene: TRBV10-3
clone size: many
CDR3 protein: CAISDLGQRSEKLFF
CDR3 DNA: TGTGCCATCAGTGACCTGGGTCAAAGGTCGGAAAAACTGTTTTTT